The 19 T cell receptor beta chains listed next were all sequenced from one sample in a study of CD8 T cells in ankylosing spondylitis. Findings of the study overall: Several highly homologous variants made up a TCR beta motif, and this motif appeared characteristic of ankylosing spondylitis blood.

Their antigen targets remain unknown. From the 5' RACE reads, TCRdb called clonotypes with MiXCR, one entry per CDR3 protein. The sample gives some 840,000 distinct CDR3 sequences, about an eighth of which show up once; approximately 0.5% is in the top ten. Sequenced input: blood, either unsorted or a sorted T cell fraction (not recorded which). These receptors came from a male donor with ankylosing spondylitis.

The chain is built from TRBV20-1 and TRBJ2-6, with 16 bases identical to TRBD2. Losses at the gene ends were 6 bases for V and 2 bases for J; bases not matched to a gene: 1. The V gene's germline CDR1 is DFQATT and CDR2 SNEGSKA (reference sequence). The CDR3 totals 16 residues. The CDR3 nucleotides read TGCAGTGCCGGGACTAGCGGGAGGGCTGGGGCCAACGTCCTGACTTTC. Its protein product is CSAGTSGRAGANVLTF.

At least ten counts were recorded for this clonotype. This sequence joins TRBV12-3 or TRBV12-4 and TRBJ2-7; 7 bases fit TRBD1. With V trimmed by 6 bases and J by 7 bases, 12 bases remained unmatched. The CDR3 runs 14 residues. CDR3 sequence reads: CASSRGQAQEEQYF. The CDR3 DNA reads as TGTGCCAGCAGCCGCGGACAGGCTCAGGAGGAGCAGTACTTC.

The chain combines TRBV6-1 with TRBJ2-1, with TRBD2 matching 15 bases. V was pared by 11 bases and J by 7 bases, with 6 bases of the junction left unmatched. CDR3 length equals 14 residues. Germline loops: CDR1 MNHNS, CDR2 SASEGT. For the CDR3, the DNA is TGTGCCGGCGGGACTAGCGGGGGGATTAATGAGCAGTTCTTC. Translated, it gives CAGGTSGGINEQFF.

The V call is TRBV20-1, the J call TRBJ2-1; the D is unclear. The V gene's germline CDR1 is DFQATT and CDR2 SNEGSKA (reference sequence). The CDR3 length is 13 residues. The ends were cut back, 5 bases at V and 7 bases at J, with 15 bases in the middle. DNA for the CDR3: TGCAGTGCTCCTCCGCTGGGGATAAATGAGCAGTTCTTC. This translates into CSAPPLGINEQFF.

The sample holds a few counts of this clonotype. The chain couples TRBV20-1 to TRBJ2-1, with 13 bases fitting TRBD2. The CDR3 is made up of 16 amino acids. From germline, CDR1 is DFQATT and CDR2 SNEGSKA (reference sequence). The V and J ends lost 4 bases and 10 bases, in that order; junction bases with no gene match: 13. The CDR3 spells CSAKRLAGGTQREQFF. CDR3 DNA: TGCAGTGCTAAAAGACTAGCGGGAGGCACTCAACGGGAGCAGTTCTTC.

Ten or more counts support this clonotype. The chain carries TRBV20-1 and TRBJ2-7; unclear D gene. Germline CDR1 and CDR2: DFQATT and SNEGSKA (reference sequence). This CDR3 has 12 residues. The V and J ends lost 3 bases and 5 bases respectively, with 11 bases between them. The CDR3 sequence is CSASVRVDEQYF. The CDR3 nucleotides read TGCAGTGCTAGCGTAAGGGTGGACGAGCAGTACTTC.

This clonotype was seen a handful of times. J is TRBJ2-4 and V is TRBV20-1, with unresolved D. Germline CDR1 DFQATT, CDR2 SNEGSKA (reference sequence). The CDR3 has 16 residues. Between the trimmed V and J ends, which lost 2 bases and 1 base, there was a span of 15 bases. CDR3 bases: TGCAGTGCTAGATCCCCCGGCCTGGCGGCCAAAAACATTCAGTACTTC. Its translation: CSARSPGLAAKNIQYF.

This clonotype showed up many times. This rearrangement joins TRBV29-1 to TRBJ1-1; possibly TRBD1 for D (5 bases). The germline CDR1 and CDR2 sequences are SQVTM and ANQGSEA. This CDR3 has 13 amino acids. V dropped 4 bases and J dropped 3 bases, with 12 bases sitting between them. The CDR3 nucleotides are TGCAGCGTTGGGTGGGGGTCTTACACTGAAGCTTTCTTT. The encoded protein is CSVGWGSYTEAFF. Full variable domain (outside the CDR3, taken from reference TRBV29-1 and TRBJ1-1): SAVISQKPSRDICQRGTSLTIQCQVDSQVTMMFWYRQQPGQSLTLIATANQGSEATYESGFVIDKFPISRPNLTFSTLTVSNMSPEDSSIYLCSVGWGSYTEAFFGQGTRLTVV.

In this sample, this clonotype turned up a few times. The V and J genes are TRBV12-3 or TRBV12-4 and TRBJ1-1; D remains ambiguous. The CDR3 totals 13 residues. V was shortened by 4 bases and J by 0 bases, with 6 bases between the two germline ends. The CDR3 DNA reads TGTGCCAGCAGTTGGCCCCTGAACACTGAAGCTTTCTTT. Translation: CASSWPLNTEAFF.

This clonotype came up a few times. This chain links TRBV25-1 with TRBJ2-3; D possibly corresponds to TRBD1 (5 bases). Trimming cost V 5 bases and J 2 bases, with 17 bases left between them. Germline CDR1 is MGHDK and CDR2 is SYGVNS. This CDR3 spans 16 amino acids. The CDR3 DNA sequence: TGTGCCAGCAGTTCAATCCTAAGGGGATTCACAGATACGCAGTATTTT. It yields the protein CASSSILRGFTDTQYF.

This clonotype was detected a few times. CDR3 in DNA: TGTGCCATCAGTGAGCGGGCGAGCACAGATACGCAGTATTTT. As protein: CAISERASTDTQYF. The chain carries TRBV10-3 and TRBJ2-3; the D is unclear. Germline V gene sequence: CDR1 ENHRY, CDR2 SYGVKD. The CDR3 sequence is 14 residues long. Trimming took off 2 bases at V and 0 bases at J, with 6 bases between the two ends.

V and J are TRBV7-3 and TRBJ2-4; a possible D gene is TRBD2 (5 bases). Germline V gene lookup returns CDR1 SGHTA and CDR2 FQGTGA. Between the trimmed V and J ends, which lost 5 bases and 6 bases, there was a span of 11 bases. The CDR3 contains 13 residues. The CDR3 coding sequence is TGTGCCAGCAGCGCCGGGGTGGCAAACATTCAGTACTTC. Residues: CASSAGVANIQYF.

The gene calls are TRBV3-1 and TRBJ2-1; D might be TRBD2 (5 bases). The V and J ends lost 2 bases and 3 bases respectively, with 8 bases between them. This CDR3 spans 14 amino acids. In germline, CDR1 is LGHDT, CDR2 YNNKEL (reference sequence). CDR3 sequence reads: CASSQSAVYNEQFF. The CDR3 DNA reads as TGTGCCAGCAGCCAATCAGCGGTCTACAATGAGCAGTTCTTC.

V is TRBV4-3 and J is TRBJ2-1, with D perhaps TRBD1 (6 bases). This CDR3 is built from 16 residues. The germline V and J ends were trimmed by 2 bases and 0 bases, with 11 bases remaining between them. Germline V lookup: CDR1 LGHNA, CDR2 YSLEER. CDR3 in amino acids: CASSQTQGSSYNEQFF. As DNA, the CDR3 is TGCGCCAGCAGCCAAACACAGGGTAGCTCCTACAATGAGCAGTTCTTC.

This clonotype was detected only a few times. The chain has TRBV18 and TRBJ2-7; TRBD1 might be the D (6 bases). This CDR3 spans 14 amino acids. Germline values: CDR1 KGHSH, CDR2 LQKENI. Trimming removed 2 bases at V and 2 bases at J, with 10 bases between. The CDR3 coding sequence is TGTGCCAGCTCACCAAGGGGGATGACCTACGAGCAGTACTTC. Translated: CASSPRGMTYEQYF. The variable domain in full, completed from reference TRBV18 and TRBJ2-7, reads NAGVMQNPRHLVRRRGQEARLRCSPMKGHSHVYWYRQLPEEGLKFMVYLQKENIIDESGMPKERFSAEFPKEGPSILRIQQVVRGDSAAYFCASSPRGMTYEQYFGPGTRLTVT.

This clonotype came up a few times. The rearrangement uses TRBV4-3 and TRBJ2-1, with D possibly being TRBD1 or TRBD2 (5 bases each). The CDR3 length is 16 residues. The germline V gene encodes CDR1 LGHNA and CDR2 YSLEER. Trimming stripped 4 bases from V and 0 bases from J, with 13 bases between. CDR3 amino acids: CASSPRGASSYNEQFF. CDR3 bases: TGCGCCAGCAGCCCCCGGGGCGCGAGCTCCTACAATGAGCAGTTCTTC.

This sequence joins TRBV28 and TRBJ2-4; tentative D call: TRBD1 (5 bases). The germline gives CDR1 MDHEN, CDR2 SYDVKM. This CDR3 region has 13 residues. V was pared by 6 bases and J by 14 bases, with 20 bases between. Here the CDR3 reads CASRSPGHPTKYF. CDR3 in DNA: TGTGCCAGCAGGTCACCCGGACACCCAACAAAGTACTTC.

The chain joins TRBV7-9 to TRBJ2-7; 9 bases are a match to TRBD1. This CDR3 has 15 residues. Germline-derived CDR1 and CDR2 are SEHNR and FQNEAQ (reference sequence). V lost 3 bases, J lost 3 bases, and 6 bases stayed unmatched. The CDR3 loop is CASSFGQGIIYEQYF. For the CDR3, the DNA is TGTGCCAGCAGCTTTGGACAGGGGATCATCTACGAGCAGTACTTC.

This clonotype was counted only a few times. The rearrangement joins TRBV20-1 to TRBJ1-1; no firm D call. The germline V gene encodes CDR1 DFQATT and CDR2 SNEGSKA (reference sequence). The CDR3 consists of 12 residues. V lost 3 bases, J lost 5 bases, and 10 bases lay in between. The CDR3 sequence: CSASEPRTEAFF. CDR3 coding DNA: TGCAGTGCTAGTGAACCCCGGACTGAAGCTTTCTTT.